Below, 29 T cell receptor beta chains from the same sample are listed, as sequenced in a study of T cell repertoires in cytomegalovirus infection. No cognate antigen is known for these TCRs. TCRdb reprocessed the reads via MiXCR and lists one record per CDR3 protein. Here the sample spans fewer than 200,000 distinct CDR3 sequences, roughly a fifth being singletons. Source: CD8+ T cells from cultured PBMCs, taken from culture after CMV antigen stimulation. These receptors all come from a human donor in good health (CMV status not recorded). Some clones in this sample may be carry-over from other donors' samples.

The V call is TRBV9, the J call TRBJ2-3; D gene uncertain. The CDR3 loop spans 14 amino acids. The germline V gene has CDR1 SGDLS and CDR2 YYNGEE. V dropped 0 bases and J dropped 2 bases, with 7 bases sitting between them. DNA for the CDR3: TGTGCCAGCAGCGTAGATGGCTTCACAGATACGCAGTATTTT. This translates into CASSVDGFTDTQYF.

V and J are TRBV7-6 and TRBJ1-6, with 7 bases fitting TRBD1. Germline-derived CDR1 and CDR2 are SGHVS and FNYEAQ. V lost 5 bases and J lost 0; bases outside the gene matches: 4. CDR3 size: 16 residues. The CDR3 loop is CASSLRDSSYNSPLHF. Written as DNA, the CDR3 is TGTGCCAGCAGCCTACGGGACAGCTCCTATAATTCACCCCTCCACTTT.

This rearrangement joins TRBV7-8 to TRBJ1-1; perhaps TRBD1 as D (5 bases). The CDR3 is 15 residues long. The germline V and J ends were trimmed by 1 base and 1 base, with 10 bases remaining between them. Per the germline V gene, CDR1 is SGHVS and CDR2 is FQNEAQ. CDR3 bases: TGTGCCAGCAGCTTAGTCGCAGGGACGAACACTGAAGCTTTCTTT. It translates to CASSLVAGTNTEAFF.

A few counts support this clonotype. The chain combines TRBV7-9 with TRBJ1-4, with 7 bases that match TRBD1. Trimming took 4 bases from V and 5 from J; bases not matched to a gene: 13. Per germline, CDR1 SEHNR and CDR2 FQNEAQ (reference sequence). The CDR3 sequence is 17 residues long. In DNA form, the CDR3 reads TGTGCCAGCAGCTCCACCCGTTCCGGACAGGAGAATGAAAAACTGTTTTTT. It encodes CASSSTRSGQENEKLFF.

This clonotype was counted a few times. The CDR3 loop is CASSQEKDREYGPTEAFF. Here the CDR3 DNA reads TGTGCCAGCAGCCAAGAGAAGGACAGGGAGTATGGGCCTACTGAAGCTTTCTTT. The chain links TRBV14 to TRBJ1-1; the match to TRBD1 covers 8 bases. This CDR3 is 18 amino acids long. V lost 0 bases to trimming and J lost 5 bases; unmatched junction nucleotides: 14. Germline CDR1 SGHDN, CDR2 FVKESK.

The table lists this clonotype with many counts. The V call is TRBV4-3, the J call TRBJ1-3; D unresolved. CDR1 is LGHNA, CDR2 YSLEER, per germline. The CDR3 contains 16 residues. V was cut by 0 bases and J by 0 bases, with 9 bases left in between. The CDR3 loop reads CASSQDSGGSGNTIYF. CDR3 coding DNA: TGCGCCAGCAGCCAAGATTCCGGCGGCTCTGGAAACACCATATATTTT.

J is TRBJ2-7 and V is TRBV4-3; 9 positions agree with TRBD2. This CDR3 spans 17 amino acids. Germline V gene data show CDR1 as LGHNA and CDR2 as YSLEER. V shed 0 bases and J 4 bases; nucleotides not matched to a gene: 10. In DNA form, the CDR3 reads TGCGCCAGCAGCCAAGATAGCGGGGGCCTCAATTTATACGAGCAGTACTTC. Protein product: CASSQDSGGLNLYEQYF.

The chain combines TRBV12-3 or TRBV12-4 with TRBJ2-5; possible D gene TRBD1, 6 bases. This CDR3 region has 16 residues. V shed 1 base and J shed 2 bases, with 14 bases lying between them. The DNA of the CDR3 is TGTGCCAGCAGTTTAGGGTCAGGGACACTGCAAGAGACCCAGTACTTC. Translation: CASSLGSGTLQETQYF.

V is TRBV4-1 and J is TRBJ1-1; D unresolved. V was trimmed by 5 bases and J by 10 bases, leaving 11 bases between them. The CDR3 consists of 11 residues. The germline V gene has CDR1 MGHRA and CDR2 YSYEKL. The DNA for the CDR3 is TGCGCCAGCAGCTCTCGGACGGGAGCTTTCTTT. Amino acid sequence: CASSSRTGAFF.

The chain has TRBV6-5 and TRBJ1-3; no reliable D call. The CDR3 sequence is 11 residues long. V was shortened by 7 bases and J by 4 bases, with 5 bases between the two germline ends. The germline V gene has CDR1 MNHEY and CDR2 SVGAGI. The CDR3 DNA follows: TGTGCCAGCACCCTCGGAAACACCATATATTTT. Protein sequence: CASTLGNTIYF.

This clonotype was recorded a few times. V usage is TRBV7-3 and J usage is TRBJ2-3; 13 bases are shared with TRBD2. Germline V gene lookup returns CDR1 SGHTA and CDR2 FQGTGA. J was trimmed by 3 bases and V by 2 bases; bases with no gene match: 5. The CDR3 length is 17 residues. CDR3 coding DNA: TGTGCCAGCAGCTTAGGGACTAGCGGGATCAGGACAGATACGCAGTATTTT. Protein product: CASSLGTSGIRTDTQYF.

This clonotype was counted a few times. A much larger clonotype is one base distant, so this may be a read error. V and J are TRBV20-1 and TRBJ1-2, with D possibly TRBD1 on 5 matching bases. Germline V gene sequence: CDR1 DFQATT, CDR2 SNEGSKA (reference sequence). CDR3 length: 15 residues. Trimming pared 0 bases from V and 8 bases from J, leaving 19 bases between. CDR3 bases: TGCAGTGCTAGAGAATCGGGACTAAATAAACTAGGCTACACCTTC. Protein sequence: CSARESGLNKLGYTF.

In its sample, this clonotype was seen a few times. This chain links TRBV7-9 with TRBJ2-1, with TRBD1 as a possible D gene (6 bases). The CDR3 totals 15 residues. CDR1 is SEHNR, CDR2 FQNEAQ, per germline (reference sequence). V was cut by 5 bases and J by 5 bases, with 16 bases left in between. CDR3 DNA sequence: TGTGCCAGCAGCCACCGGGACATACGGCACAATGAGCAGTTCTTC. Its protein is CASSHRDIRHNEQFF.

The chain recombines TRBV7-2 with TRBJ2-5; a weak D match, TRBD1 (6 bases). The germline CDR1 and CDR2 sequences are SGHTA and FQGNSA. The CDR3 is 15 residues long. V shed 2 bases and J shed 4 bases, with 14 bases lying between them. The CDR3 DNA is TGTGCCAGCAGCTTACAACGGATAGGGGGAGAGACCCAGTACTTC. Residues: CASSLQRIGGETQYF.

In its sample, this clonotype was seen a few times. The chain is built from TRBV19 and TRBJ1-4; 10 nucleotides match TRBD1. Germline trimming cut 11 bases from V and 0 bases from J; bases unmatched to any gene: 6. Germline loops: CDR1 LNHDA, CDR2 SQIVND (reference sequence). The CDR3 loop spans 15 amino acids. The CDR3 loop is CASKGQGATNEKLFF. The CDR3 DNA reads TGTGCCTCCAAAGGACAGGGGGCAACTAATGAAAAACTGTTTTTT. Looking up the rest from reference TRBV19 and TRBJ1-4 gives the full variable domain: DGGITQSPKYLFRKEGQNVTLSCEQNLNHDAMYWYRQDPGQGLRLIYYSQIVNDFQKGDIAEGYSVSREKKESFPLTVTSAQKNPTAFYLCASKGQGATNEKLFFGSGTQLSVL.

This clonotype was counted ten times or more. The chain is built from TRBV7-9 and TRBJ2-5; tentatively, D is TRBD2 (5 bases). Looked up from germline, CDR1 is SEHNR and CDR2 is FQNEAQ (reference sequence). V lost 0 bases to trimming and J lost 5 bases, with 7 bases between them. The CDR3 length is 13 residues. The CDR3 DNA reads as TGTGCCAGCAGCTTAGCGTGGGAGGAGACCCAGTACTTC. Protein sequence: CASSLAWEETQYF.

V gene TRBV6-1 combines with J gene TRBJ2-2, with TRBD1 as a possible D gene (5 bases). The CDR3 is 16 residues long. The germline V gene encodes CDR1 MNHNS and CDR2 SASEGT. V was cut by 1 base and J by 0 bases, with 9 bases left in between. In DNA form, the CDR3 reads TGTGCCAGCAGTGAAGAGGGGATTTCGAACACCGGGGAGCTGTTTTTT. Residues: CASSEEGISNTGELFF.

The table lists this clonotype with a count of one. The chain links TRBV4-1 to TRBJ2-2, with TRBD2 matching 7 bases. V was clipped by 0 bases and J by 4 bases; unmatched bases: 5. This CDR3 spans 16 amino acids. In germline, CDR1 is MGHRA, CDR2 YSYEKL. CDR3 sequence reads: CASSQDWGGGTGELFF. The CDR3 DNA reads TGCGCCAGCAGCCAAGATTGGGGGGGGGGCACCGGGGAGCTGTTTTTT.

The chain links TRBV2 to TRBJ2-1; 10 bases agree with TRBD2. This CDR3 has 15 amino acids. J lost 2 bases, V lost 4 bases, and 2 bases had no gene match. Germline V gives CDR1 SNHLY, CDR2 FYNNEI. The CDR3 DNA is TGTGCCAGCAGTGCCCTAGCGGGGGCCTACAATGAGCAGTTCTTC. Translation gives CASSALAGAYNEQFF.

This clonotype appeared once. The chain joins TRBV4-1 to TRBJ2-1; a weak D match, TRBD2 (5 bases). V lost 0 bases to trimming and J lost 9 bases, with 9 bases between them. The CDR3 consists of 13 residues. CDR1 is MGHRA, CDR2 YSYEKL, per germline. CDR3 in amino acids: CASSQDPEGEQFF. The CDR3 coding sequence is TGCGCCAGCAGCCAAGATCCCGAGGGTGAGCAGTTCTTC.

The table lists this clonotype with a few counts. The chain employs TRBV7-9 and TRBJ1-1; D is unclear. V was shortened by 3 bases and J by 0 bases, with 8 bases between the two germline ends. This CDR3 has 14 amino acids. CDR1 and CDR2 (germline): SEHNR, FQNEAQ (reference sequence). CDR3 amino acids: CASSFEGVNTEAFF. As DNA, the CDR3 is TGTGCCAGCAGCTTCGAGGGAGTGAACACTGAAGCTTTCTTT.

This chain links TRBV6-5 with TRBJ2-7; D is possibly TRBD1 (6 bases). The CDR3 totals 13 residues. CDR1 is MNHEY and CDR2 is SVGAGI in the germline V gene. The V and J ends lost 4 bases and 5 bases respectively, with 12 bases between them. The CDR3 DNA follows: TGTGCCAGCAGTTCGGTACCAGGGGACGAGCAGTACTTC. This translates into CASSSVPGDEQYF.

This clonotype was counted only a few times. A read error is possible here, since a much larger clone lies one base away. J is TRBJ2-1 and V is TRBV2; a weak D match, TRBD1 (5 bases). The CDR3 consists of 17 residues. Germline CDR1 and CDR2: SNHLY and FYNNEI. V shed 3 bases and J shed 5 bases, with 20 bases lying between them. The CDR3 sequence: CASSDYPLFKGNNEQFF. The CDR3, as DNA: TGTGCCAGCAGTGATTACCCTCTTTTTAAGGGGAACAATGAGCAGTTCTTC. Together with reference TRBV2 and TRBJ2-1, the CDR3 gives the full variable domain: EPEVTQTPSHQVTQMGQEVILRCVPISNHLYFYWYRQILGQKVEFLVSFYNNEISEKSEIFDDQFSVERPDGSNFTLKIRSTKLEDSAMYFCASSDYPLFKGNNEQFFGPGTRLTVL.

The sample holds a few counts of this clonotype. The rearrangement joins TRBV7-9 to TRBJ1-1; 7 nucleotides agree with TRBD1. CDR1 is SEHNR, CDR2 FQNEAQ, per germline (reference sequence). This CDR3 spans 15 amino acids. V lost 3 bases, J lost 0 bases, and 4 bases stayed unmatched. The chain's CDR3 is CASSFGTDMNTEAFF. CDR3 DNA: TGTGCCAGCAGCTTTGGGACAGACATGAACACTGAAGCTTTCTTT.

The chain uses TRBV13 and TRBJ2-3; 7 bases fit TRBD1. CDR3 length equals 14 residues. In germline, CDR1 is PRHDT, CDR2 FYEKMQ (reference sequence). V was pared by 5 bases and J by 3 bases, with 5 bases of the junction left unmatched. The CDR3 loop is CASSHGTATDTQYF. In DNA form, the CDR3 reads TGTGCCAGCAGCCACGGGACAGCAACAGATACGCAGTATTTT.

The table lists this clonotype with a few counts. J is TRBJ1-1 and V is TRBV12-3 or TRBV12-4; D gene uncertain. Trimming took 2 bases from V and 0 from J, leaving 10 bases between them. The CDR3 is 15 residues long. CDR3 bases: TGTGCCAGCAGTTTATCGGTCAGCATGAACACTGAAGCTTTCTTT. Amino acids: CASSLSVSMNTEAFF.

To note about this clonotype: A junction boundary mismatches the germline segment, possibly from a read error. This chain connects TRBV6-2 or TRBV6-3 to TRBJ1-1; D ambiguous. There are 11 residues in the CDR3. CDR1 MNHEY and CDR2 SVGEGT come from the germline V gene. The CDR3 spells CASSYSIVAYF. The CDR3 DNA follows: TGTGCCAGCAGTTACTCGATAGTAGCGTACTTC.

This clonotype has a handful of counts. The V call is TRBV4-1, the J call TRBJ2-3; 8 bases are a match to TRBD1. Germline trimming cut 1 base from V and 5 bases from J; bases unmatched to any gene: 2. This CDR3 is built from 14 residues. CDR1 MGHRA and CDR2 YSYEKL come from the germline V gene. The CDR3 loop is CASSQATGVDTQYF. The CDR3 coding sequence is TGCGCCAGCAGCCAAGCGACAGGGGTAGATACGCAGTATTTT.

This clonotype was counted at least ten times. V usage is TRBV12-3 or TRBV12-4 and J usage is TRBJ2-6, with D possibly being TRBD1 (6 bases). The germline V and J ends were trimmed by 8 bases and 4 bases, with 18 bases remaining between them. This CDR3 spans 16 amino acids. The CDR3 bases are TGTGCCAGCCCCCCAGGGGAGTATGGGGGGGCCAACGTCCTGACTTTC. Its translation is CASPPGEYGGANVLTF.